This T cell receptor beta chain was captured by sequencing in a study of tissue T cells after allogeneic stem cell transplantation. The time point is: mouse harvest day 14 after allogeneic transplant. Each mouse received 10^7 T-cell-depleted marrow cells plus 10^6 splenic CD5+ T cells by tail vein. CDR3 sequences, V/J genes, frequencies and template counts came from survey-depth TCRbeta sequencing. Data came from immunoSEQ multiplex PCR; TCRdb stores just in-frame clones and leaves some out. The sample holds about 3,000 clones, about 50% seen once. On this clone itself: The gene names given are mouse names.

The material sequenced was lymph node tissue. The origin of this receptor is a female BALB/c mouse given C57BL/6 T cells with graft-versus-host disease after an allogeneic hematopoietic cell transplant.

The part of the CDR3 DNA that was read is TGTGCCAGCAGTCTTCCGGGACAGGGTGGGACCGGGCAGCTCTAC. This translates into CASSLPGQGGTGQLY. In full, the CDR3 reads CASSLPGQGGTGQLYF. The chain recombines TRBV26 with TRBJ2-2; 9 bases are shared with TRBD1. The read ends 1 residue early relative to the CDR3; the germline J gene fills the gap. Per germline, CDR1 KGHPV and CDR2 FQNQEV (reference sequence). J was trimmed by 5 bases and V by 3 bases; bases with no gene match: 7. The CDR3 spans 16 residues.